One sample yielded the 14 T cell receptor beta chains listed below, sequenced in a study of blood T cell repertoires in COVID-19. Clones were read by immunoSEQ multiplex PCR, and TCRdb kept only the in-frame ones, dropping some. The table has fewer than 35,000 clones, roughly nine tenths seen once. Sequenced input: peripheral blood. These receptors were collected from an older man with active COVID-19.

The chain couples TRBV6-1 to TRBJ2-3; D may be TRBD1 (5 bases). The CDR3 is 15 residues long. The germline CDR1 and CDR2 sequences are MNHNS and SASEGT. V was clipped by 3 bases and J by 4 bases, with 14 bases between them. The CDR3 region has the DNA TGTGCCAGCAGTGACCCCGCGACAGTCTCAGATACGCAGTATTTT. It specifies CASSDPATVSDTQYF.

This sequence joins TRBV2 and TRBJ2-1, with 12 bases identical to TRBD2. The V and J ends lost 4 bases and 3 bases, in that order; junction bases with no gene match: 4. The CDR3 is 16 residues long. Per germline, CDR1 SNHLY and CDR2 FYNNEI. Here the CDR3 reads CASSATSGGFYNEQFF. The CDR3 coding sequence is TGTGCCAGCAGTGCGACTAGCGGGGGCTTCTACAATGAGCAGTTCTTC. The full variable domain, in which reference TRBV2 and TRBJ2-1 provide the parts outside the CDR3, is EPEVTQTPSHQVTQMGQEVILRCVPISNHLYFYWYRQILGQKVEFLVSFYNNEISEKSEIFDDQFSVERPDGSNFTLKIRSTKLEDSAMYFCASSATSGGFYNEQFFGPGTRLTVL.

This clone was seen once. V and J are TRBV13 and TRBJ2-7, with a weak D call TRBD2 (6 bases). V lost 3 bases to trimming and J lost 3 bases, with 12 bases between them. This CDR3 is 14 amino acids long. Germline V gene data show CDR1 as PRHDT and CDR2 as FYEKMQ (reference sequence). CDR3: CASSFAGYGYEQYF. DNA for the CDR3: TGTGCCAGCAGCTTTGCGGGGTACGGCTACGAGCAGTACTTC. The variable domain in full, completed from reference TRBV13 and TRBJ2-7, reads AAGVIQSPRHLIKEKRETATLKCYPIPRHDTVYWYQQGPGQDPQFLISFYEKMQSDKGSIPDRFSAQQFSDYHSELNMSSLELGDSALYFCASSFAGYGYEQYFGPGTRLTVT.

The CDR3 DNA sequence: TGTGCCAGCAGCTTTTATAGGGGGAATCAGCCCCAGCATTTT. It codes for CASSFYRGNQPQHF. The genes are TRBV5-6 and TRBJ1-5, with a tentative D call TRBD1 (6 bases). This CDR3 is built from 14 residues. Trimming took 2 bases from V and 4 from J, leaving 10 bases between them. Germline assignment: CDR1 SGHDT and CDR2 YYEEEE.

The chain has TRBV5-8 and TRBJ2-5, with 7 bases that match TRBD2. The V segment lost 0 bases and the J segment 2 bases; nucleotides outside the gene matches: 4. From germline, CDR1 is SGHTS and CDR2 YDEGEE. This CDR3 comprises 15 residues. CDR3 DNA sequence: TGTGCCAGCAGCTTGGGATCTAGCGGACAAGAGACCCAGTACTTC. This sequence encodes CASSLGSSGQETQYF.

The chain uses TRBV4-3 and TRBJ2-6, with 7 bases lining up with TRBD1. This CDR3 region has 20 residues. The junction had 13 bases not matched to a gene; V was cut back by 2 bases and J by 0 bases. Germline V gives CDR1 LGHNA, CDR2 YSLEER. The CDR3 sequence is CASSQTLLQGIISGANVLTF. The CDR3 DNA is TGCGCCAGCAGCCAAACCTTGTTACAGGGGATAATCTCTGGGGCCAACGTCCTGACTTTC.

This chain connects TRBV5-1 to TRBJ1-5; no firm D call. V lost 3 bases and J 7 bases, leaving 14 bases between the germline ends. Germline V gene data show CDR1 as SGHRS and CDR2 as YFSETQ. The CDR3 covers 14 residues. The CDR3 loop reads CASSSPVLKQPQHF. The DNA of the CDR3 is TGCGCCAGCAGCTCCCCGGTGTTGAAGCAGCCCCAGCATTTT. Variable domain in full (rest from reference TRBV5-1 and TRBJ1-5): KAGVTQTPRYLIKTRGQQVTLSCSPISGHRSVSWYQQTPGQGLQFLFEYFSETQRNKGNFPGRFSGRQFSNSRSEMNVSTLELGDSALYLCASSSPVLKQPQHFGDGTRLSIL.

This clone was observed a few times. V and J are TRBV30 and TRBJ1-4; possibly TRBD1 for D (6 bases). Germline V CDR1 and CDR2: GTSNPN, SVGIG (reference sequence). V was pared by 0 bases and J by 10 bases, with 18 bases between. There are 15 residues in the CDR3. The CDR3 is CAWSVQGELLAKLFF. Written as DNA, the CDR3 is TGTGCCTGGAGTGTACAGGGCGAGCTCTTGGCAAAACTGTTTTTT.

V and J are TRBV7-9 and TRBJ2-3; D uncertain. This CDR3 is built from 14 residues. Trimming cost V 1 base and J 0 bases, with 5 bases left between them. CDR1 is SEHNR and CDR2 is FQNEAQ in the germline V gene (reference sequence). The CDR3 here is CASSLGASTDTQYF. The CDR3 nucleotides read TGTGCCAGCAGCTTAGGAGCTAGCACAGATACGCAGTATTTT.

Only one count was recorded for this clone. V gene TRBV19 combines with J gene TRBJ1-2; 7 bases are a match to TRBD1. Looked up from germline, CDR1 is LNHDA and CDR2 is SQIVND (reference sequence). The CDR3 is made up of 14 amino acids. With V trimmed by 8 bases and J by 3 bases, 9 bases remained unmatched. CDR3 bases: TGTGCCAGTGGAACTGAACAGGGGCACTATGGCTACACCTTC. Translated, it gives CASGTEQGHYGYTF.

This clone was detected a few times. The gene calls are TRBV5-8 and TRBJ2-4; possibly TRBD1 for D (6 bases). This CDR3 region has 16 residues. Germline CDR1 is SGHTS and CDR2 is YDEGEE. V was shortened by 1 base and J by 6 bases, with 17 bases between the two germline ends. The CDR3 DNA follows: TGTGCCAGCAGCTTGTATCAGGGGATAGATTTAAACATTCAGTACTTC. Encoded protein: CASSLYQGIDLNIQYF.

This chain uses TRBV4-1 with TRBJ2-3; D perhaps matches TRBD2 (5 bases). This CDR3 comprises 14 residues. Germline V gives CDR1 MGHRA, CDR2 YSYEKL. Trimming took 1 base from V and 6 from J, leaving 11 bases between them. CDR3 sequence (DNA): TGCGCCAGCAGCCAAGGCCCTCCGGGGGATACGCAGTATTTT. Translated, it gives CASSQGPPGDTQYF.

V gene TRBV7-9 combines with J gene TRBJ1-6, with 8 bases identical to TRBD1. CDR3 length: 17 amino acids. The V and J ends lost 6 bases and 1 base, in that order; junction bases with no gene match: 8. From germline, CDR1 is SEHNR and CDR2 FQNEAQ (reference sequence). CDR3 nucleotide sequence: TGTGCCAGCAGTTCCCGACAGGGGCCGTCCTATAATTCACCCCTCCACTTT. Translated, it gives CASSSRQGPSYNSPLHF.

The chain couples TRBV5-8 to TRBJ1-2, with TRBD1 identical over 9 bases. The CDR3 sequence is 20 residues long. The trim removed 4 bases at V and 6 bases at J, leaving 25 bases unmatched. CDR1 SGHTS and CDR2 YDEGEE come from the germline V gene. CDR3 region: CASSLGFGGTAGTGKDGYTF. CDR3 sequence (DNA): TGTGCCAGCAGCCTCGGATTTGGGGGCACCGCCGGGACAGGGAAGGATGGCTACACCTTC.